The T cell receptor beta chain under discussion was sequenced for a study of graft-versus-host responses after intestinal transplantation. Whole-study findings and limits: The authors found GvH clones in recipient marrow, some appearing first in ileum or blood.

Repertoires were generated with immunoSEQ multiplex PCR, while TCRdb's copy carries only in-frame clones and drops some. The top ten clones hold around 2.7% of a sample with 55,000 to 85,000 clones, approximately 88% of them seen once. After removal of 5 bases from V and 6 bases from J, the junction contained 5 bases not matched to a gene. The CDR3 is made up of 13 amino acids. Germline CDR1 reads MNHNS; CDR2 reads SASEGT. Of note for this clone: What it binds is unknown.

The gene calls are TRBV6-1 and TRBJ2-3; 7 nucleotides align to TRBD2. The receptor's source is a human donor who received an intestinal transplant. The sample in question was unstimulated CD8+ T cells sorted from spleen or lymph node cells, obtained before intestinal transplant. CDR3: CASSPLGGDTQYF. Here the CDR3 DNA reads TGTGCCAGCAGTCCTCTGGGAGGGGATACGCAGTATTTT.